The 32 T cell receptor beta chains in this list originate from one sample, sequenced in a study of blood T cell repertoires in COVID-19. TCRdb's copy holds only in-frame clones and misses some; the assay was immunoSEQ multiplex PCR. The repertoire includes around 130,000 clones, roughly 84% of them detected once, and about 1.5% sits in the top ten. The sample comprised peripheral blood. Receptors were obtained from a man in his sixties with acute or convalescent COVID-19.

This rearrangement joins TRBV5-1 to TRBJ1-3; D call uncertain. Germline CDR1 is SGHRS and CDR2 is YFSETQ. The CDR3 extends over 16 amino acids. Between the trimmed V and J ends, which lost 1 base and 0 bases, there was a span of 11 bases. CDR3 loop: CASSLRSGDSGNTIYF. The CDR3, as DNA: TGCGCCAGCAGCTTGAGGTCCGGAGACTCTGGAAACACCATATATTTT.

This chain's CDR3 is CASSSWDSNSGNTIYF. The CDR3 DNA reads as TGTGCCAGCAGCTCATGGGACAGCAACTCTGGAAACACCATATATTTT. V gene TRBV5-6 combines with J gene TRBJ1-3, with 7 positions matching TRBD1. With V trimmed by 3 bases and J by 0 bases, 6 bases remained unmatched. Germline-derived CDR1 and CDR2 are SGHDT and YYEEEE. The CDR3 length is 16 residues.

The rearrangement links TRBV18 to TRBJ1-2; tentatively, D is TRBD1 (6 bases). The germline V gene has CDR1 KGHSH and CDR2 LQKENI. The ends were cut back, 2 bases at V and 4 bases at J, with 14 bases in the middle. This CDR3 is built from 15 residues. The CDR3 coding sequence is TGTGCCAGCTCACCATCCGCAGGGGTTCCCTATGGCTACACCTTC. Its protein is CASSPSAGVPYGYTF.

This clone was detected only once. The gene calls are TRBV10-3 and TRBJ2-3; TRBD1 matches at 7 bases. V gave up 7 bases and J gave up 4 bases; unmatched junction bases: 14. The CDR3 loop spans 16 amino acids. Looked up from germline, CDR1 is ENHRY and CDR2 is SYGVKD. CDR3: CAINGDRVGLADTQYF. CDR3 coding DNA: TGTGCCATCAACGGTGACAGGGTTGGGCTCGCAGATACGCAGTATTTT.

This clone was recorded a few times. This chain uses TRBV13 with TRBJ2-7, with D perhaps matching TRBD1 (5 bases). This CDR3 has 14 residues. V was pared by 7 bases and J by 0 bases, with 13 bases between. Germline assignment: CDR1 PRHDT and CDR2 FYEKMQ (reference sequence). CDR3 region: CASKEQVNSYEQYF. CDR3 nucleotides: TGTGCCAGCAAAGAACAGGTTAACTCCTACGAGCAGTACTTC.

This clone has only a few counts. The chain joins TRBV6-1 to TRBJ1-2, with a possible D match to TRBD1 (5 bases). Germline V gives CDR1 MNHNS, CDR2 SASEGT. The CDR3 totals 15 residues. The V gene lost 1 base and the J gene lost 7 bases, with 16 bases spanning the gap. CDR3 amino acids: CASSEGSRVSLGYTF. CDR3 nucleotide sequence: TGTGCCAGCAGTGAAGGGTCCAGGGTCTCACTTGGCTACACCTTC.

This clone was counted only a few times. The chain has TRBV29-1 and TRBJ1-4; a weak D match, TRBD1 (6 bases). Germline-derived CDR1 and CDR2 are SQVTM and ANQGSEA. CDR3 size: 13 residues. V dropped 7 bases and J dropped 7 bases, with 16 bases sitting between them. CDR3 DNA: TGCAGCGGCTCCGGACAGTCTGGTGAAAAACTGTTTTTT. It is translated as CSGSGQSGEKLFF. Based on the CDR3 plus reference TRBV29-1 and TRBJ1-4, the full variable domain is SAVISQKPSRDICQRGTSLTIQCQVDSQVTMMFWYRQQPGQSLTLIATANQGSEATYESGFVIDKFPISRPNLTFSTLTVSNMSPEDSSIYLCSGSGQSGEKLFFGSGTQLSVL.

This clone showed up just once. The chain employs TRBV18 and TRBJ2-2, with 9 bases identical to TRBD1. Germline-derived CDR1 and CDR2 are KGHSH and LQKENI. V dropped 3 bases and J dropped 6; count of bases not matched to a gene: 5. This CDR3 is built from 15 residues. CDR3 DNA: TGTGCCAGCTCACCGCGGACAGGGGAGGCCGGGGAGCTGTTTTTT. This translates into CASSPRTGEAGELFF.

The chain couples TRBV27 to TRBJ2-7, with a tentative D call TRBD1 (5 bases). The CDR3 is 12 amino acids. CDR1 and CDR2 from the germline V gene are MNHEY and SMNVEV (reference sequence). The chain's CDR3 is CAAIGENYEQYF. In DNA form, the CDR3 reads TGTGCTGCAATAGGGGAAAACTACGAGCAGTACTTC.

The chain uses TRBV19 and TRBJ2-7, with D possibly TRBD1 on 6 matching bases. With 3 bases removed from V and 3 bases from J, the gap between germline ends came to 12 bases. In germline, CDR1 is LNHDA, CDR2 SQIVND (reference sequence). The CDR3 spans 14 residues. The CDR3 DNA sequence: TGTGCCAGTAGTATGGTGGGGGCTGACTACGAGCAGTACTTC. Protein: CASSMVGADYEQYF.

CDR3 sequence: CASSEGWDRAAGELFF. The CDR3 DNA reads as TGTGCCAGCAGTGAAGGGTGGGACAGGGCGGCCGGGGAGCTGTTTTTT. The chain has TRBV6-1 and TRBJ2-2; 9 nucleotides match TRBD1. V gave up 1 base and J gave up 6 bases; unmatched junction bases: 6. The CDR3 has 16 residues. CDR1 is MNHNS, CDR2 SASEGT, per germline.

CDR3 nucleotides: TGTGCCAGCAGCTTATTCTTAGATACGCAGTATTTT. Translating gives CASSLFLDTQYF. The chain carries TRBV3-1 (or the pseudogene TRBV3-2) and TRBJ2-3; D gene uncertain. V lost 5 bases and J 5 bases, leaving 8 bases between the germline ends. CDR3 size: 12 residues. Germline CDR1 and CDR2: LGHDT and YNNKEL (reference sequence).

This chain links TRBV5-1 with TRBJ2-1; TRBD1 aligns across 7 bases. The J segment lost 6 bases and the V segment lost 4 bases, leaving 4 bases of the junction unmatched. The CDR3 spans 13 residues. Germline values: CDR1 SGHRS, CDR2 YFSETQ. CDR3: CASSTTGINEQFF. For the CDR3, the DNA is TGCGCCAGCAGCACGACAGGGATCAATGAGCAGTTCTTC.

The rearrangement links TRBV5-1 to TRBJ2-1, with TRBD2 identical over 14 bases. The V and J ends lost 5 bases and 4 bases, in that order; junction bases with no gene match: 8. Germline V gives CDR1 SGHRS, CDR2 YFSETQ. CDR3 length equals 17 residues. The CDR3 DNA is TGCGCCAGCAGTCCGACTAGCGGGGGGGCCCGGTACAATGAGCAGTTCTTC. Its translation: CASSPTSGGARYNEQFF.

The chain couples TRBV4-2 to TRBJ2-1; 13 nucleotides align to TRBD2. The CDR3 is 16 residues long. Germline V gene data show CDR1 as LGHNA and CDR2 as YNFKEQ. The junction had 4 bases not matched to a gene; V was cut back by 1 base and J by 7 bases. In nucleotides, the CDR3 is TGTGCCAGCAGCCAAGCAGGACTAGCGGGAGAGAATGAGCAGTTCTTC. Its protein is CASSQAGLAGENEQFF.

The V call is TRBV7-2, the J call TRBJ2-7; the match to TRBD1 covers 9 bases. Germline CDR1 SGHTA, CDR2 FQGNSA. This CDR3 is built from 16 residues. Losses at the gene ends were 0 bases for V and 0 bases for J; bases not matched to a gene: 3. CDR3 loop: CASSLATGGISYEQYF. CDR3 nucleotide sequence: TGTGCCAGCAGCTTAGCAACAGGGGGCATCTCCTACGAGCAGTACTTC. Filled out from reference TRBV7-2 and TRBJ2-7, the complete variable domain reads GAGVSQSPSNKVTEKGKDVELRCDPISGHTALYWYRQSLGQGLEFLIYFQGNSAPDKSGLPSDRFSAERTGGSVSTLTIQRTQQEDSAVYLCASSLATGGISYEQYFGPGTRLTVT.

This chain connects TRBV12-5 to TRBJ2-1; D possibly corresponds to TRBD2 (6 bases). Trimming stripped 7 bases from V and 0 bases from J, with 25 bases between. Germline CDR1 LGHNT, CDR2 FRNRAP. The CDR3 is made up of 19 amino acids. The CDR3 nucleotides are TGTGCTAGTGACTCCTCCCCGGGGGACCTAAGGAGCTCCTACAATGAGCAGTTCTTC. It yields the protein CASDSSPGDLRSSYNEQFF.

V is TRBV5-8 and J is TRBJ1-1; D not resolved. Trimming removed 4 bases from V and 2 bases from J, with 12 bases in between. In germline, CDR1 is SGHTS, CDR2 YDEGEE. The CDR3 is 14 amino acids. CDR3 sequence: CASSPLLVNTEAFF. The CDR3 bases are TGTGCCAGCAGCCCCCTCCTAGTCAACACTGAAGCTTTCTTT.

V is TRBV5-1 and J is TRBJ1-3; D is unclear. The CDR3 extends over 14 amino acids. The V gene lost 0 bases and the J gene lost 2 bases, with 6 bases spanning the gap. Germline CDR1 reads SGHRS; CDR2 reads YFSETQ. The CDR3 loop is CASSLEAAGNTIYF. In DNA, the CDR3 is TGCGCCAGCAGCTTGGAGGCGGCTGGAAACACCATATATTTT.

In this sample, this clone turned up once. The J gene is TRBJ1-2, the V gene TRBV5-1; 8 bases are a match to TRBD1. Germline V gives CDR1 SGHRS, CDR2 YFSETQ. The CDR3 spans 14 residues. J gave up 3 bases and V 6 bases, and 7 bases lay outside the gene matches. CDR3 in amino acids: CASTFGQGDYGYTF. For the CDR3, the DNA is TGCGCCAGCACCTTCGGACAGGGAGACTATGGCTACACCTTC.

This sequence joins TRBV20-1 and TRBJ2-4; TRBD2 matches at 10 bases. J gave up 8 bases and V 3 bases, and 10 bases lay outside the gene matches. The CDR3 length is 15 residues. Germline assignment: CDR1 DFQATT and CDR2 SNEGSKA (reference sequence). The CDR3 DNA reads TGCAGTGCTAGTTCTCTAGCGGGAGTGACTTACATTCAGTACTTC. It translates to CSASSLAGVTYIQYF.

V is TRBV7-3 and J is TRBJ2-3, with TRBD1 matching 9 bases. V trimming: 5 bases; J trimming: 4 bases; junction bases outside the gene matches: 7. The CDR3 covers 15 residues. Per germline, CDR1 SGHTA and CDR2 FQGTGA. CDR3 sequence reads: CASSTYRGRADTQYF. Written as DNA, the CDR3 is TGTGCCAGCAGCACGTACAGGGGGCGGGCAGATACGCAGTATTTT. The variable domain in full, completed from reference TRBV7-3 and TRBJ2-3, reads GAGVSQTPSNKVTEKGKYVELRCDPISGHTALYWYRQSLGQGPEFLIYFQGTGAADDSGLPNDRFFAVRPEGSVSTLKIQRTERGDSAVYLCASSTYRGRADTQYFGPGTRLTVL.

This sequence joins TRBV5-1 and TRBJ2-5; 11 bases agree with TRBD2. V dropped 1 base and J dropped 4; count of bases not matched to a gene: 9. This CDR3 contains 17 residues. Germline V gene lookup returns CDR1 SGHRS and CDR2 YFSETQ. The CDR3 DNA reads as TGCGCCAGCAGCTTGAGTAGCGGGGGGGCCTCTGGAGAGACCCAGTACTTC. Residues: CASSLSSGGASGETQYF.

This clone showed up just a few times. The chain links TRBV4-1 to TRBJ1-6, with 8 positions matching TRBD1. J lost 7 bases, V lost 3 bases, and 8 bases had no gene match. Germline loops: CDR1 MGHRA, CDR2 YSYEKL. This CDR3 spans 16 amino acids. The chain's CDR3 is CASSHDRRDRNSPLHF. The CDR3, as DNA: TGCGCCAGCAGCCATGACCGCCGGGACAGGAATTCACCCCTCCACTTT.

The sample holds a few counts of this clone. Sequence at one end of the junction differs from germline and may be a read error. The chain combines TRBV6-1 with TRBJ1-3; D is uncertain. The CDR3 spans 14 residues. Germline CDR1 and CDR2: MNHNS and SASEGT. The DNA of the CDR3 is TGTGCCAGCAGTGAAGCAAAACAGACCATTCGCGTCATATTT. Amino acid sequence: CASSEAKQTIRVIF.

V is TRBV11-2 and J is TRBJ1-2; weak D call: TRBD1 (5 bases). CDR3 length equals 14 residues. Trimming removed 1 base at V and 8 bases at J, with 14 bases between. The germline V gene encodes CDR1 SGHAT and CDR2 FQNNGV. The CDR3 DNA reads as TGTGCCAGCAGCTTAGCAGGGAGGGTCTACGGCTACACCTTC. Amino acids: CASSLAGRVYGYTF. Supplemented by reference TRBV11-2 and TRBJ1-2, the full variable domain reads EAGVAQSPRYKIIEKRQSVAFWCNPISGHATLYWYQQILGQGPKLLIQFQNNGVVDDSQLPKDRFSAERLKGVDSTLKIQPAKLEDSAVYLCASSLAGRVYGYTFGSGTRLTVV.

The J gene is TRBJ2-6, the V gene TRBV7-3; 8 bases fit TRBD1. Germline lookup yields CDR1 SGHTA and CDR2 FQGTGA. Trimming cost V 3 bases and J 0 bases; bases outside gene matches: 4. The CDR3 has 17 amino acids. The CDR3 region is CASSFSTGDSGANVLTF. The DNA of the CDR3 is TGTGCCAGCAGCTTCTCGACAGGGGACTCTGGGGCCAACGTCCTGACTTTC.

This chain joins TRBV6-1 and TRBJ2-5; tentative D call: TRBD1 (6 bases). V was pared by 0 bases and J by 7 bases, with 12 bases between. The CDR3 loop spans 14 amino acids. The germline V gene encodes CDR1 MNHNS and CDR2 SASEGT. The CDR3 DNA reads as TGTGCCAGCAGTGAAGCCCCAGGGGAAGCGACCCAGTACTTC. Its translation: CASSEAPGEATQYF.

The chain joins TRBV29-1 to TRBJ1-5; D not resolved. The CDR3 sequence is 12 residues long. CDR1 is SQVTM, CDR2 ANQGSEA, per germline. V lost 4 bases to trimming and J lost 4 bases, with 8 bases between them. The CDR3 nucleotides read TGCAGCGTTGGAGGCCTGAATCAGCCCCAGCATTTT. It encodes CSVGGLNQPQHF.

CDR3 DNA: TGCGCCAGCAGCTTGGCCCGGGACAGGAGCTATGGCTACACCTTC. Translating gives CASSLARDRSYGYTF. The V gene is TRBV5-1, the J gene TRBJ1-2; 8 bases map to TRBD1. This CDR3 region has 15 residues. V gave up 0 bases and J gave up 4 bases; unmatched junction bases: 5. CDR1 and CDR2 from the germline V gene are SGHRS and YFSETQ. Together with reference TRBV5-1 and TRBJ1-2, the CDR3 gives the full variable domain: KAGVTQTPRYLIKTRGQQVTLSCSPISGHRSVSWYQQTPGQGLQFLFEYFSETQRNKGNFPGRFSGRQFSNSRSEMNVSTLELGDSALYLCASSLARDRSYGYTFGSGTRLTVV.

This clone has only a few counts. The chain is built from TRBV19 and TRBJ2-3; 8 bases align to TRBD1. Germline V lookup: CDR1 LNHDA, CDR2 SQIVND (reference sequence). There are 15 residues in the CDR3. With V trimmed by 4 bases and J by 4 bases, 7 bases remained unmatched. The CDR3 spells CASSKPQGGSDTQYF. CDR3 DNA: TGTGCCAGTAGTAAACCACAGGGGGGATCAGATACGCAGTATTTT.

The chain is built from TRBV2 and TRBJ2-3; tentatively, D is TRBD2 (6 bases). Germline assignment: CDR1 SNHLY and CDR2 FYNNEI. The CDR3 has 14 residues. Trimming pared 6 bases from V and 0 bases from J, leaving 10 bases between. The chain's CDR3 is CASRRGGSTDTQYF. Written as DNA, the CDR3 is TGTGCCAGCAGGCGGGGCGGTAGCACAGATACGCAGTATTTT.